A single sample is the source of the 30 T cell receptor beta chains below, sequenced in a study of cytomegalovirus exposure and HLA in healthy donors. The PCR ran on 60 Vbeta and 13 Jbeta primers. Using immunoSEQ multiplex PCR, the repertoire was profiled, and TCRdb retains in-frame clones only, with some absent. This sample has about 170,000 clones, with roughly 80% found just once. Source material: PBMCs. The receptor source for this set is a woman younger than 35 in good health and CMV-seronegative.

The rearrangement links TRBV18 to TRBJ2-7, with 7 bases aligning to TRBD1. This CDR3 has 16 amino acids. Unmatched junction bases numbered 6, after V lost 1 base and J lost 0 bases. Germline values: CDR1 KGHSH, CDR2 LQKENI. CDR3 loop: CASSPQRQGASYEQYF. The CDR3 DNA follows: TGTGCCAGCTCACCACAGCGACAGGGTGCCTCCTACGAGCAGTACTTC.

CDR3 coding DNA: TGTGCCTGGAGTTCGAAGGGAGTTAGCAATCAGCCCCAGCATTTT. It translates to CAWSSKGVSNQPQHF. This chain joins TRBV30 and TRBJ1-5; D uncertain. V was shortened by 2 bases and J by 0 bases, with 11 bases between the two germline ends. This CDR3 region has 15 residues. Germline assignment: CDR1 GTSNPN and CDR2 SVGIG (reference sequence).

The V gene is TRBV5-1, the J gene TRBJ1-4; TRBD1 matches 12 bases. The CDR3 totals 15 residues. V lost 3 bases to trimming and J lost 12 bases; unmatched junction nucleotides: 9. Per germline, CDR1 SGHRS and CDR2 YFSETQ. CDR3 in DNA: TGCGCCAGCAGCTCCGAGGGGACAGGGGGCAAGGAACTGTTTTTT. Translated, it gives CASSSEGTGGKELFF.

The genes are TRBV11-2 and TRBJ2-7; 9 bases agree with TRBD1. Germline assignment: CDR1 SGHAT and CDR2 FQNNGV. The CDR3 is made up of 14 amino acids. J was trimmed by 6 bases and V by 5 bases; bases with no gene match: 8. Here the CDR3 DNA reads TGTGCCAGCAGCGGACCGGGACAGGGTGGCGAGCAGTACTTC. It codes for CASSGPGQGGEQYF.

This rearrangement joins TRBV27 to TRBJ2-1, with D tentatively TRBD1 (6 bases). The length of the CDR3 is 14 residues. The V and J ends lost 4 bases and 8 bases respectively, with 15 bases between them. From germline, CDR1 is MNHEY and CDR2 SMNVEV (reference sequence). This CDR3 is CASSSFQGNDEQFF. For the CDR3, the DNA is TGTGCCAGCAGTTCGTTTCAGGGGAACGATGAGCAGTTCTTC.

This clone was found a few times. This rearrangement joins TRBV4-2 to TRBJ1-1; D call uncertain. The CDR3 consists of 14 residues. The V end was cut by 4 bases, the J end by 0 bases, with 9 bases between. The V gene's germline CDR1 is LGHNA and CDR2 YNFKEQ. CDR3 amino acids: CASSRGGMNTEAFF. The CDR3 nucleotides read TGTGCCAGCAGCCGAGGAGGGATGAACACTGAAGCTTTCTTT.

The CDR3 region is CARQLAGPYEQYF. The CDR3 DNA reads as TGTGCCAGGCAACTAGCGGGACCCTACGAGCAGTACTTC. The V call is TRBV5-3, the J call TRBJ2-7; 10 bases line up with TRBD2. TRBV5-3 carries the ORF label, with uncertain function. The CDR3 loop spans 13 amino acids. The V and J ends lost 8 bases and 2 bases, in that order; junction bases with no gene match: 4.

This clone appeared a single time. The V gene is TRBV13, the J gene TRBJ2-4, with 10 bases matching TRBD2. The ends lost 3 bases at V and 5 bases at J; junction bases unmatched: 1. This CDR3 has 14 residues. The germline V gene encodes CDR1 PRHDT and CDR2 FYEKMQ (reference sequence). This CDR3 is CASSLTSGQNIQYF. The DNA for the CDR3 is TGTGCCAGCAGCTTGACTAGCGGGCAAAACATTCAGTACTTC.

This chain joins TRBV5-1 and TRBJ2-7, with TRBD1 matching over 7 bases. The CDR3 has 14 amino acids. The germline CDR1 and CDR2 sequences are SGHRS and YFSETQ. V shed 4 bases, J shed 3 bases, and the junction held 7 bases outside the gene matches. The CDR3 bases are TGCGCCAGCAGCGACCCGGGACAGAACTACGAGCAGTACTTC. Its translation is CASSDPGQNYEQYF.

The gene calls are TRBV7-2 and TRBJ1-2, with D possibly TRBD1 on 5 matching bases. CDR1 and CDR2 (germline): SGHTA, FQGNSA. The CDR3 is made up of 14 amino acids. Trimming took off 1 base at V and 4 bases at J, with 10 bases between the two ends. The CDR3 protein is CASSLVDRGYGYTF. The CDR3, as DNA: TGTGCCAGCAGCTTAGTGGATAGGGGCTATGGCTACACCTTC.

The CDR3 DNA reads as TGTGCCAGCAGGTTAACTTCCGGGACAACCTACGAGCAGTACTTC. Its translation: CASRLTSGTTYEQYF. The genes are TRBV27 and TRBJ2-7; D possibly corresponds to TRBD1 (6 bases). Trimming pared 6 bases from V and 2 bases from J, leaving 17 bases between. CDR3 size: 15 residues. The germline V gene encodes CDR1 MNHEY and CDR2 SMNVEV (reference sequence).

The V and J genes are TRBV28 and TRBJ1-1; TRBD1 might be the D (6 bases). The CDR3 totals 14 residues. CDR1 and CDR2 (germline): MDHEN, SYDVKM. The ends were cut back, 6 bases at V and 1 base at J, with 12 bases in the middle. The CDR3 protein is CASRPGHRNTEAFF. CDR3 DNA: TGTGCCAGCAGGCCGGGACACCGGAACACTGAAGCTTTCTTT.

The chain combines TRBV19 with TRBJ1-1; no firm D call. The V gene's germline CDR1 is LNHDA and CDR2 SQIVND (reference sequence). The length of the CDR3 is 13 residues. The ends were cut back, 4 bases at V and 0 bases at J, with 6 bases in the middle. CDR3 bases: TGTGCCAGTAGTAAGAGGGTGAACACTGAAGCTTTCTTT. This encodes CASSKRVNTEAFF.

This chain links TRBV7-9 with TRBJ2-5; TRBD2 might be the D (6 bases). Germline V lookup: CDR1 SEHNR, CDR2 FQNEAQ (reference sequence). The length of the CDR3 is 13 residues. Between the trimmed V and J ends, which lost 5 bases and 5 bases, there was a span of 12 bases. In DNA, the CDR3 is TGTGCCAGCAGCCAGACTAGTGAGGAGACCCAGTACTTC. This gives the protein CASSQTSEETQYF.

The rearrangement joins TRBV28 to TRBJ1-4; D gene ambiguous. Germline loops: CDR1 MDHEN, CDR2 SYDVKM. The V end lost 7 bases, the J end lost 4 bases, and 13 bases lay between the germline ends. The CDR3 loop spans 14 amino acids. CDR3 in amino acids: CASISSGYNEKLFF. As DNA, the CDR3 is TGTGCCAGCATTAGCTCCGGGTATAATGAAAAACTGTTTTTT.

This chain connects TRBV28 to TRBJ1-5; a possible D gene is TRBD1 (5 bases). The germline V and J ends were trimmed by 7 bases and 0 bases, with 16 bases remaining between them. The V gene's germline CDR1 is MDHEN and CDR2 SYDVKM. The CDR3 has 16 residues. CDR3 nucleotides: TGTGCCAGCAAAAGCCTCCGACAGTTTAGCAATCAGCCCCAGCATTTT. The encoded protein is CASKSLRQFSNQPQHF.

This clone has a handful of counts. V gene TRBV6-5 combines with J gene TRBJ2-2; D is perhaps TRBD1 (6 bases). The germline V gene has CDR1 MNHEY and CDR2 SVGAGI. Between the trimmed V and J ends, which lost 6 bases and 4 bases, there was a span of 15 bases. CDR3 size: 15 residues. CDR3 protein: CASRLTGRSTGELFF. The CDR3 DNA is TGTGCCAGCAGACTCACAGGGCGTAGCACCGGGGAGCTGTTTTTT.

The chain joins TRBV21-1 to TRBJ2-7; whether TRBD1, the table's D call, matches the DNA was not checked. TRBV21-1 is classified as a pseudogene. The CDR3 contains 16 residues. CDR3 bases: TGTGCCAGCAGCAAAAATCATAGGACAGGTCTAAGCGAGCAGTACTTC. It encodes CASSKNHRTGLSEQYF.

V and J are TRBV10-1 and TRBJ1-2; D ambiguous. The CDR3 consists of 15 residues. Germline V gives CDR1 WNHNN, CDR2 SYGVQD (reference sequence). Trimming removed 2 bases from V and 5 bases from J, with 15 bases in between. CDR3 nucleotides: TGCGCCAGCAGTGAGGGGCCCCCTCGGGAATATGGCTACACCTTC. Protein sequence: CASSEGPPREYGYTF.

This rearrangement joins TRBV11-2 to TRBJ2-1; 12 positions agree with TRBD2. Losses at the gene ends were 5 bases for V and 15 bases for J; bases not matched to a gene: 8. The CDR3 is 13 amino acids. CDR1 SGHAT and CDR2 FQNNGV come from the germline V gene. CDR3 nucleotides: TGTGCCAGCAGCAAAGGACTAGCGGGATGGTTGTTCTTC. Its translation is CASSKGLAGWLFF.

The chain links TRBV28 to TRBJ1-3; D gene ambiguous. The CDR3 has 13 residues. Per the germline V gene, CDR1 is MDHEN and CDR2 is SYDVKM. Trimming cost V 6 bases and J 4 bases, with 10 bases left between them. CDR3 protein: CASREGFGNTIYF. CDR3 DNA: TGTGCCAGCAGGGAGGGCTTCGGAAACACCATATATTTT. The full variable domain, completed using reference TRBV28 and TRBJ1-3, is DVKVTQSSRYLVKRTGEKVFLECVQDMDHENMFWYRQDPGLGLRLIYFSYDVKMKEKGDIPEGYSVSREKKERFSLILESASTNQTSMYLCASREGFGNTIYFGEGSWLTVV.

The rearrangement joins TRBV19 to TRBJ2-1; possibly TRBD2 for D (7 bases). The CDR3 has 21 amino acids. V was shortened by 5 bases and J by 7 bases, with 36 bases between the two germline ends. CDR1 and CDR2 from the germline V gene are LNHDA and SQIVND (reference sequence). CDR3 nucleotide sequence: TGTGCCAGTAGTCGACAGGTCCGACTACTTCTAGCGGAGAGAAGTCGGAATGAGCAGTTCTTC. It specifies CASSRQVRLLLAERSRNEQFF.

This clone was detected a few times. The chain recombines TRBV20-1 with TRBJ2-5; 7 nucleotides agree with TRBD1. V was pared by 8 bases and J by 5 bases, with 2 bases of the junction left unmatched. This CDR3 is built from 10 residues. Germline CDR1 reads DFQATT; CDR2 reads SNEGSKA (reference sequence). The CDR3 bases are TGCAGTCAGGGGGTCGAGACCCAGTACTTC. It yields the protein CSQGVETQYF.

CDR3 sequence reads: CASNYREFNEKLFF. In DNA form, the CDR3 reads TGCGCCAGCAACTACCGGGAGTTTAATGAAAAACTGTTTTTT. The chain has TRBV23-1 and TRBJ1-4; unclear D gene. Being an ORF, TRBV23-1 has a function that is uncertain. CDR3 length equals 14 residues. Trimming stripped 7 bases from V and 4 bases from J, with 13 bases between.

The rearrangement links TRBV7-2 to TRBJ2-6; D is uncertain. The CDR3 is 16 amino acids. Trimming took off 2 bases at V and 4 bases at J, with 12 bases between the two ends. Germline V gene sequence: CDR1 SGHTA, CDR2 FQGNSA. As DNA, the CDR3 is TGTGCCAGCAGCTTAAATCTTAGTCCCGGGGCCAACGTCCTGACTTTC. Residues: CASSLNLSPGANVLTF. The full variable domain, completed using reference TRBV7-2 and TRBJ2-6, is GAGVSQSPSNKVTEKGKDVELRCDPISGHTALYWYRQSLGQGLEFLIYFQGNSAPDKSGLPSDRFSAERTGGSVSTLTIQRTQQEDSAVYLCASSLNLSPGANVLTFGAGSRLTVL.

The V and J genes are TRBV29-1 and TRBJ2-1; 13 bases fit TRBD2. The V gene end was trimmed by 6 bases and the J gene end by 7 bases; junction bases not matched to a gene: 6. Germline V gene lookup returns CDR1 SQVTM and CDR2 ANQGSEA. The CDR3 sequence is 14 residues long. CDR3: CSVGTSGNMNEQFF. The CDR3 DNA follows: TGCAGCGTCGGGACTAGCGGGAATATGAATGAGCAGTTCTTC.

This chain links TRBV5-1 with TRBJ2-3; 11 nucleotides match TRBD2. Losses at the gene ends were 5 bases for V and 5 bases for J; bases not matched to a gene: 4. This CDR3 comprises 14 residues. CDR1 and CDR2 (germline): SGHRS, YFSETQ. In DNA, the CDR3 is TGCGCCAGCAGTAGCGGGAGGGCCCAAGATACGCAGTATTTT. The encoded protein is CASSSGRAQDTQYF.

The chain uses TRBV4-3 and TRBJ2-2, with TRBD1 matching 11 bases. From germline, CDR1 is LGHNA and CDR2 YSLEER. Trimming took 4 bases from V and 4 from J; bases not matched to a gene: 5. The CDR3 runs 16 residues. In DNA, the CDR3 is TGCGCCAGCAGCCCGGACAGGGGGCCAAGCACCGGGGAGCTGTTTTTT. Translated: CASSPDRGPSTGELFF.

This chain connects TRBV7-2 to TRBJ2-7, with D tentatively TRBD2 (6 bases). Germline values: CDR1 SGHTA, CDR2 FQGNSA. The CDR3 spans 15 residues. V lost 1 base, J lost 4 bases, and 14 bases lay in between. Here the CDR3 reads CASSLDGGRGYEQYF. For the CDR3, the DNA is TGTGCCAGCAGCTTAGACGGGGGTAGGGGTTACGAGCAGTACTTC.

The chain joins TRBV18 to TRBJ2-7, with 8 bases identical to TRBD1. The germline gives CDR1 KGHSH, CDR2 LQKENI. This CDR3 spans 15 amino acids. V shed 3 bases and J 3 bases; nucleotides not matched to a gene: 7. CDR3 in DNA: TGTGCCAGCTCACCCTTCCGGGACAGGATCTACGAGCAGTACTTC. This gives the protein CASSPFRDRIYEQYF.